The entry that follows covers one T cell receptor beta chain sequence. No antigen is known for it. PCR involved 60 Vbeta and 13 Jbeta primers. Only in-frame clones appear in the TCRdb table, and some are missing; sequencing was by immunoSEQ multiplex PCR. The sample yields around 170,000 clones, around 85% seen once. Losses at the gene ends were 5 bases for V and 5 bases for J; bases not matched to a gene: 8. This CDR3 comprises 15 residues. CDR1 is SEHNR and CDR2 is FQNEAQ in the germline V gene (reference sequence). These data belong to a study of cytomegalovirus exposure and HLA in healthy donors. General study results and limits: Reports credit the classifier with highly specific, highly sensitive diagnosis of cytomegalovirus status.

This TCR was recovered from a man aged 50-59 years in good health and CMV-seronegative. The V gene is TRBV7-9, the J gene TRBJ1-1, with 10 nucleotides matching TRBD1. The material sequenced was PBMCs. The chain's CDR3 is CASSTTGTGETEAFF. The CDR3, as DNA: TGTGCCAGCAGCACGACCGGGACAGGGGAAACTGAAGCTTTCTTT.